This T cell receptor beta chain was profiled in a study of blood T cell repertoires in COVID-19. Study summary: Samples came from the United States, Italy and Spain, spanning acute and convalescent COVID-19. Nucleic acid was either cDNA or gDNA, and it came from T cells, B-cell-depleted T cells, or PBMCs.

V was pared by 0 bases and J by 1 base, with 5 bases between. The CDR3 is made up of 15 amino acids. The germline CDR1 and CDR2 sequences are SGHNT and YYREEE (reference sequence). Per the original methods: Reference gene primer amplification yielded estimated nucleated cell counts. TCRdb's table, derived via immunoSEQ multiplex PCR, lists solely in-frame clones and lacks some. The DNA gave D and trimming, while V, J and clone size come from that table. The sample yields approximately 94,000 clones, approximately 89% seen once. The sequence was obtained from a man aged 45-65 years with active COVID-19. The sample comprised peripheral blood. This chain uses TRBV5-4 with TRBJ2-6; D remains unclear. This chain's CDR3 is CASSLVLSGANVLTF. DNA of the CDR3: TGTGCCAGCAGCTTGGTATTATCTGGGGCCAACGTCCTGACTTTC.